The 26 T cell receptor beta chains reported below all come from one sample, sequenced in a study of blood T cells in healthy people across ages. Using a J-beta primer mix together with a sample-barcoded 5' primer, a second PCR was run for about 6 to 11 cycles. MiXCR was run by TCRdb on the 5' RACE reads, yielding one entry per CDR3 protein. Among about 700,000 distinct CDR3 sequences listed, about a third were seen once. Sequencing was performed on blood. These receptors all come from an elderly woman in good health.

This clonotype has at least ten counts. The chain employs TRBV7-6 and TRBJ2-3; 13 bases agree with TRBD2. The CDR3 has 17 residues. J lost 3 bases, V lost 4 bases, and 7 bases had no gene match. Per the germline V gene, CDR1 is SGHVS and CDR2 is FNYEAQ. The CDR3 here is CASSSPGLAGFTDTQYF. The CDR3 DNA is TGTGCCAGCAGCTCACCGGGACTAGCGGGGTTTACAGATACGCAGTATTTT.

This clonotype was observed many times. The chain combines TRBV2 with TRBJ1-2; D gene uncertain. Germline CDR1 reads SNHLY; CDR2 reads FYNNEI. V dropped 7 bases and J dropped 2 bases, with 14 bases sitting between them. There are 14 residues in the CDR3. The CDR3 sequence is CASIRGGANYGYTF. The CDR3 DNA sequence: TGTGCCAGCATTCGGGGAGGAGCCAACTATGGCTACACCTTC.

This chain's CDR3 is CASSQDLAGARREQYF. CDR3 nucleotides: TGTGCCAGCAGCCAAGATTTGGCAGGGGCCCGCCGGGAGCAGTACTTC. The gene calls are TRBV4-2 and TRBJ2-7, with a weak D call TRBD1 (6 bases). The V end lost 0 bases, the J end lost 7 bases, and 19 bases lay between the germline ends. The germline V gene has CDR1 LGHNA and CDR2 YNFKEQ. This CDR3 contains 16 residues.

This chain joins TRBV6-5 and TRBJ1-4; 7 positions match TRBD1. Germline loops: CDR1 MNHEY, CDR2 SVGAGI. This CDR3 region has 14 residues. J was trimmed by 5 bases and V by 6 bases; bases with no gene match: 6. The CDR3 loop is CASRPRGRNEKLFF. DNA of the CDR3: TGTGCCAGCAGGCCAAGGGGGCGGAATGAAAAACTGTTTTTT.

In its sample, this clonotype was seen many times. The CDR3 is CASSFASNFFNYGYTF. The CDR3 DNA sequence: TGTGCCAGCAGCTTCGCCAGTAACTTTTTTAACTATGGCTACACCTTC. The chain carries TRBV7-9 and TRBJ1-2; D not resolved. V lost 3 bases to trimming and J lost 1 base, with 15 bases between them. The CDR3 is 16 residues long. CDR1 is SEHNR and CDR2 is FQNEAQ in the germline V gene (reference sequence).

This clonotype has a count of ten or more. CDR3 coding DNA: TGTGCCAGCAGTCCGCAGGGGGGAAGCAGTTTAGCCCTCCACTTT. Encoded protein: CASSPQGGSSLALHF. The chain recombines TRBV7-2 with TRBJ1-6; 7 nucleotides match TRBD1. Germline values: CDR1 SGHTA, CDR2 FQGNSA. Trimming at V came to 6 bases and at J to 14 bases, leaving 16 bases not matched to a gene. The CDR3 runs to 15 residues. Supplemented by reference TRBV7-2 and TRBJ1-6, the full variable domain reads GAGVSQSPSNKVTEKGKDVELRCDPISGHTALYWYRQSLGQGLEFLIYFQGNSAPDKSGLPSDRFSAERTGGSVSTLTIQRTQQEDSAVYLCASSPQGGSSLALHFGNGTRLTVT.

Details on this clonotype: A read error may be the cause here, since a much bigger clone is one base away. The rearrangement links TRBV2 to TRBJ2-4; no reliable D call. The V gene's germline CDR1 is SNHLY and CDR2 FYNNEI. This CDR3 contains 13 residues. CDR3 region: CASREVGLPVQYF. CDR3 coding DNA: TGTGCCAGCAGGGAAGTAGGCCTTCCAGTACAGTACTTC.

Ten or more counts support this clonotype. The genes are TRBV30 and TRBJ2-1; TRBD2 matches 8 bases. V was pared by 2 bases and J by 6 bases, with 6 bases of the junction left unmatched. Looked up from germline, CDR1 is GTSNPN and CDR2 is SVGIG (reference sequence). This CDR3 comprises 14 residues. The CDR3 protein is CAWSRGAGANEQFF. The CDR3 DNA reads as TGTGCCTGGAGTAGGGGAGCGGGGGCCAATGAGCAGTTCTTC.

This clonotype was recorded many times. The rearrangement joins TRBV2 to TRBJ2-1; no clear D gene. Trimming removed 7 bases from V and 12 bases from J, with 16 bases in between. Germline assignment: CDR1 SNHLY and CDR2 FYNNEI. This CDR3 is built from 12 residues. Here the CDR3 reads CASKPRDSGQFF. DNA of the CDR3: TGTGCCAGCAAGCCCAGAGACTCAGGGCAGTTCTTC.

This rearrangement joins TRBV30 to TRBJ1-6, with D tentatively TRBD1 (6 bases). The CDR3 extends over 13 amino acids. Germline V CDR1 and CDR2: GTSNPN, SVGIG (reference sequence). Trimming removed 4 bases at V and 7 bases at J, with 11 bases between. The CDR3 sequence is CAWMVTGNSPLHF. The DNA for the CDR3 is TGTGCCTGGATGGTAACAGGGAATTCACCCCTCCACTTT. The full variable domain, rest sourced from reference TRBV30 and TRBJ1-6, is SQTIHQWPATLVQPVGSPLSLECTVEGTSNPNLYWYRQAAGRGLQLLFYSVGIGQISSEVPQNLSASRPQDRQFILSSKKLLLSDSGFYLCAWMVTGNSPLHFGNGTRLTVT.

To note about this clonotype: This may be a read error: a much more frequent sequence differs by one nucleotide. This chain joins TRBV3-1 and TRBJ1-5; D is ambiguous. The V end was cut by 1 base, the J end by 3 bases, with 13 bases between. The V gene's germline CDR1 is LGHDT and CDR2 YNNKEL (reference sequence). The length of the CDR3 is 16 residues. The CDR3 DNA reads TGTGCCAGCAGCCAAGGGCCGCGGCTCGCCAATCAGCCCCAGCATTTT. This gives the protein CASSQGPRLANQPQHF.

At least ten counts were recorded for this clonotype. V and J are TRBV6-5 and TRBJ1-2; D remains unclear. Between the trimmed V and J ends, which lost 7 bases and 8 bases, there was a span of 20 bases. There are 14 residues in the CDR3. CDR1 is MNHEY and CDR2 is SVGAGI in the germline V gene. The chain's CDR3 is CASKGFVAAGGYTF. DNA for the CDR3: TGTGCCAGCAAAGGCTTCGTGGCAGCGGGGGGCTACACCTTC.

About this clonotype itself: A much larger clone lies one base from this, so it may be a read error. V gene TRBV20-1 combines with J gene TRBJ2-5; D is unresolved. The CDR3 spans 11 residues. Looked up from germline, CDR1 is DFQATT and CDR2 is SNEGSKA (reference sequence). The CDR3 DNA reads TGCAGGGCCAGCCCCGGGGAGACCCAGTACTTC. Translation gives CRASPGETQYF.

The CDR3 region has the DNA TGCAGTGCCCGAGGGGGTATCGGTGGCTACACCTTC. Amino acids: CSARGGIGGYTF. The V call is TRBV20-1, the J call TRBJ1-2; a possible D gene is TRBD1 (6 bases). CDR1 is DFQATT and CDR2 is SNEGSKA in the germline V gene (reference sequence). V was cut by 6 bases and J by 7 bases, with 15 bases left in between. This CDR3 region has 12 residues.

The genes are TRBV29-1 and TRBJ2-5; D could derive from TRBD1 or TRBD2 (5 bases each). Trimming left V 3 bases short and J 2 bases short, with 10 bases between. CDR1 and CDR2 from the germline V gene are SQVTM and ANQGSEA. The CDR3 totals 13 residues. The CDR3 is CSVEGRTQETQYF. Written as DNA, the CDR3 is TGCAGCGTTGAGGGACGGACACAAGAGACCCAGTACTTC.

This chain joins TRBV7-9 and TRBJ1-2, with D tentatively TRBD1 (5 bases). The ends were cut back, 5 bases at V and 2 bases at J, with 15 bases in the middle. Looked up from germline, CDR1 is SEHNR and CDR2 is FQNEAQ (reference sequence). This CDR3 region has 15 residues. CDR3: CASSPPSQENYGYTF. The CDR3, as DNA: TGTGCCAGCAGCCCGCCTTCACAGGAAAACTATGGCTACACCTTC.

The CDR3 is CASSRDGGRTNEKLFF. The CDR3 bases are TGTGCCAGCAGTCGAGATGGGGGCCGGACGAATGAAAAACTGTTTTTT. J is TRBJ1-4 and V is TRBV28, with D maybe TRBD1 (6 bases). The CDR3 sequence is 16 residues long. Germline V lookup: CDR1 MDHEN, CDR2 SYDVKM. V lost 5 bases and J 5 bases, leaving 18 bases between the germline ends.

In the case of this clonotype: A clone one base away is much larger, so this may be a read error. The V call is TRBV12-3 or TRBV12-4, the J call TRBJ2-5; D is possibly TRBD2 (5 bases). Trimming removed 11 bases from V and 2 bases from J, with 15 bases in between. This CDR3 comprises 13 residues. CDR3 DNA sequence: TGTGCCGGCCAATTGAGGGCGCAAGAGACCCAGTACTTC. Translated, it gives CAGQLRAQETQYF.

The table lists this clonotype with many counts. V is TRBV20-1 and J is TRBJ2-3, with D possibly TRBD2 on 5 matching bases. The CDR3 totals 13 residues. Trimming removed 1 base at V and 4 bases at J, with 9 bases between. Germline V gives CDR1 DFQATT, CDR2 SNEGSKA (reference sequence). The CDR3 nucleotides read TGCAGTGCTAGAGTCCCCGGGGCAGATACGCAGTATTTT. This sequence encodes CSARVPGADTQYF.

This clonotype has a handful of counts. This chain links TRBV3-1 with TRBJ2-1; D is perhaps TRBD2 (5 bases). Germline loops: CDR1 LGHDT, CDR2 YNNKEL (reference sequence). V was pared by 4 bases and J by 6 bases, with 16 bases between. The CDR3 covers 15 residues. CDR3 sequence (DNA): TGTGCCAGCAGCCCGGGGTCGGCAGGAACCAATGAGCAGTTCTTC. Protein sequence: CASSPGSAGTNEQFF.

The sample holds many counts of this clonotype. This CDR3 is CASSYTAATHSPLHF. CDR3 nucleotides: TGTGCCAGCAGTTACACGGCAGCGACCCATTCACCCCTCCACTTT. J is TRBJ1-6 and V is TRBV6-2 or TRBV6-3; D is undetermined. Germline V gene data show CDR1 as MNHEY and CDR2 as SVGEGT. The CDR3 has 15 amino acids. Trimming shortened V by 2 bases and J by 8 bases, and 13 bases separated the two germline ends.

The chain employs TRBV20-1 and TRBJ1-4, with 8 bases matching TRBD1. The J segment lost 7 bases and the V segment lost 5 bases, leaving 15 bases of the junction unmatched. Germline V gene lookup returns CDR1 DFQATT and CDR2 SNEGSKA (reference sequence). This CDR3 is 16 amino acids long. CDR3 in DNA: TGCAGTGCTGGACTCCCCACGAGGGACAGGAGTGAAAAACTGTTTTTT. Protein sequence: CSAGLPTRDRSEKLFF.

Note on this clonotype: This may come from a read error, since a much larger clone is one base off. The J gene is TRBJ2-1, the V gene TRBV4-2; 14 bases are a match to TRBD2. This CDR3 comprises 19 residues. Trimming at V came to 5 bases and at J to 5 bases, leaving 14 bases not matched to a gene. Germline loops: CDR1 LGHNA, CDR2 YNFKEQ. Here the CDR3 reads CASSSQGRTSGGRNNEQFF. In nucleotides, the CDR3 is TGTGCCAGCAGCTCCCAAGGCAGGACTAGCGGGGGGCGGAACAATGAGCAGTTCTTC.

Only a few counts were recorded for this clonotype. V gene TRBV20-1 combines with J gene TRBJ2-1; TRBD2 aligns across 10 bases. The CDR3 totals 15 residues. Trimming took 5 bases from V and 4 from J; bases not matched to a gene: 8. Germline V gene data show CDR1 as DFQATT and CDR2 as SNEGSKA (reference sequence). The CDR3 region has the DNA TGCAGTGCTGACCGGACTAGCGGTGGATACAATGAGCAGTTCTTC. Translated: CSADRTSGGYNEQFF.

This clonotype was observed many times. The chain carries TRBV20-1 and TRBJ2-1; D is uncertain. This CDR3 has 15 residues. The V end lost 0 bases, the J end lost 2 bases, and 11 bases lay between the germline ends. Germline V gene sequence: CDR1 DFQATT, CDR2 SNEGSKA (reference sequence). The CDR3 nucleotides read TGCAGTGCTAGAGAATCGGTGAAGGCCTACAATGAGCAGTTCTTC. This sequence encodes CSARESVKAYNEQFF.

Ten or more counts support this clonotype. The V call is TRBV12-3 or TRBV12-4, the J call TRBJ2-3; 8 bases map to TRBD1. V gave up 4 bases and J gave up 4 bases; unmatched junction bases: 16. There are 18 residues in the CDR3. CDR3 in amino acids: CASSSPPHGTGVPDTQYF. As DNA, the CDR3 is TGTGCCAGCAGTTCTCCCCCGCACGGGACAGGTGTCCCAGATACGCAGTATTTT.